The present entry profiles one T cell receptor beta chain with its context. The data stem from a study of PD-L1 blockade in urothelial cancer. Study summary: As for prior chemotherapy regimens, patients had received 0 to 3. At 6 weeks and at 3 weeks (second dose) after treatment start, blood was analyzed.

The time point is: peripheral blood 6 weeks after treatment start. Locally advanced or metastatic urothelial carcinoma was diagnosed in the patients. Method: immunoSEQ multiplex PCR; TCRdb's copy keeps in-frame clones and lacks some. The table records 100,000 to 150,000 clones, roughly 83% of them present only once. The CDR3 is made up of 17 amino acids. Germline V gene lookup returns CDR1 MGHRA and CDR2 YSYEKL. The junction had 7 bases not matched to a gene; V was cut back by 1 base and J by 4 bases. The sequence was collected from a man in his fifties with urothelial cancer. The source was PBMCs, collected around atezolizumab (anti-PD-L1) treatment. V and J are TRBV4-1 and TRBJ2-1; the match to TRBD2 covers 10 bases. The CDR3 DNA reads as TGCGCCAGCAGCCAAGGATATAGCGGGAGGACTTACAATGAGCAGTTCTTC. Residues: CASSQGYSGRTYNEQFF.